This entry lists 9 T cell receptor beta chains sequenced from one sample in a study of shared clonotypes between healthy human individuals. Repertoires were generated with immunoSEQ multiplex PCR, while TCRdb's copy carries only in-frame clones and drops some. This repertoire shows 1.5 million to 2.5 million clones, just under 95% found once; its top ten account for 1% to 1.5%. Only CD45RO-negative cells positively selected for CCR7 counted as naive CD8 cells, so terminally differentiated effector memory CD45RA+ cells were excluded. Sequencing input: naive CD8+ T cells sorted from blood. Receptors originate from a man aged 18 to 29 in good health.

The chain recombines TRBV6-6 with TRBJ2-5; D remains unclear. V lost 5 bases, J lost 3 bases, and 4 bases lay in between. Germline V CDR1 and CDR2: MNHNY, SVGAGI (reference sequence). The CDR3 totals 11 residues. As DNA, the CDR3 is TGTGCCAGCAGTGACAAAGAGACCCAGTACTTC. Amino acids: CASSDKETQYF.

The chain uses TRBV7-6 and TRBJ2-7; the D call may be TRBD1 or TRBD2 (5 bases each). The germline V gene encodes CDR1 SGHVS and CDR2 FNYEAQ. The CDR3 runs 15 residues. V lost 2 bases and J lost 2, with 13 bases in between. The CDR3 loop reads CASSLFRDGTYEQYF. Here the CDR3 DNA reads TGTGCCAGCAGCTTATTTAGGGACGGGACCTACGAGCAGTACTTC.

In its sample, this clone was seen a few times. Additional DNA sequences in this sample encode the identical CDR3. This chain connects TRBV7-9 to TRBJ2-7, with 9 bases fitting TRBD2. The germline CDR1 and CDR2 sequences are SEHNR and FQNEAQ (reference sequence). This CDR3 spans 13 amino acids. Trimming cost V 2 bases and J 4 bases; bases outside gene matches: 0. The CDR3 DNA reads as TGTGCCAGCAGCTTAACTAGCGGGTACGAGCAGTACTTC. It encodes CASSLTSGYEQYF.

The V gene is TRBV18, the J gene TRBJ2-7, with D possibly matching TRBD1 (6 bases). The CDR3 runs to 16 residues. Germline CDR1 is KGHSH and CDR2 is LQKENI. Trimming took off 3 bases at V and 0 bases at J, with 15 bases between the two ends. CDR3 coding DNA: TGTGCCAGCTCACCCCAATCTAAGACAGGCTCCTACGAGCAGTACTTC. Its translation: CASSPQSKTGSYEQYF.

V is TRBV7-9 and J is TRBJ1-3; possible D gene TRBD1, 6 bases. Germline CDR1 and CDR2: SEHNR and FQNEAQ (reference sequence). This CDR3 has 14 residues. Trimming took 11 bases from V and 6 from J, leaving 20 bases between them. CDR3 amino acids: CAGIPRGIENTIYF. The CDR3, as DNA: TGTGCCGGGATCCCGAGGGGGATCGAAAACACCATATATTTT.

This clone was seen a few times. The chain couples TRBV7-9 to TRBJ1-6, with a tentative D call TRBD1 (5 bases). The CDR3 spans 12 residues. Trimming left V 6 bases short and J 10 bases short, with 10 bases between. Germline CDR1 reads SEHNR; CDR2 reads FQNEAQ (reference sequence). This CDR3 is CASRTDESPLHF. The CDR3 nucleotides are TGTGCCAGCAGGACAGATGAATCACCCCTCCACTTT.

This clone was seen a handful of times. The sample carries other DNA sequences with the same CDR3. The CDR3 spells CASSVNGGYTF. CDR3 nucleotide sequence: TGTGCCAGCAGCGTAAATGGTGGCTACACCTTC. The genes are TRBV9 and TRBJ1-2; D is uncertain. Germline loops: CDR1 SGDLS, CDR2 YYNGEE. The CDR3 has 11 amino acids. V dropped 1 base and J dropped 7 bases, with 5 bases sitting between them.

This clone was seen just once. V gene TRBV13 combines with J gene TRBJ2-7, with a tentative D call TRBD1 (6 bases). CDR1 is PRHDT and CDR2 is FYEKMQ in the germline V gene (reference sequence). V lost 5 bases, J lost 0 bases, and 11 bases lay in between. The CDR3 is 14 amino acids. The chain's CDR3 is CASSPRDNSYEQYF. CDR3 coding DNA: TGTGCCAGCAGCCCTAGGGACAACTCCTACGAGCAGTACTTC.

This clone was counted once. The rearrangement uses TRBV2 and TRBJ1-1; TRBD1 matches 8 bases. This CDR3 comprises 15 residues. The V and J ends lost 4 bases and 0 bases, in that order; junction bases with no gene match: 4. The germline V gene encodes CDR1 SNHLY and CDR2 FYNNEI. The CDR3 DNA reads as TGTGCCAGCAGTGGCGGACAGGGCATGAACACTGAAGCTTTCTTT. It codes for CASSGGQGMNTEAFF.